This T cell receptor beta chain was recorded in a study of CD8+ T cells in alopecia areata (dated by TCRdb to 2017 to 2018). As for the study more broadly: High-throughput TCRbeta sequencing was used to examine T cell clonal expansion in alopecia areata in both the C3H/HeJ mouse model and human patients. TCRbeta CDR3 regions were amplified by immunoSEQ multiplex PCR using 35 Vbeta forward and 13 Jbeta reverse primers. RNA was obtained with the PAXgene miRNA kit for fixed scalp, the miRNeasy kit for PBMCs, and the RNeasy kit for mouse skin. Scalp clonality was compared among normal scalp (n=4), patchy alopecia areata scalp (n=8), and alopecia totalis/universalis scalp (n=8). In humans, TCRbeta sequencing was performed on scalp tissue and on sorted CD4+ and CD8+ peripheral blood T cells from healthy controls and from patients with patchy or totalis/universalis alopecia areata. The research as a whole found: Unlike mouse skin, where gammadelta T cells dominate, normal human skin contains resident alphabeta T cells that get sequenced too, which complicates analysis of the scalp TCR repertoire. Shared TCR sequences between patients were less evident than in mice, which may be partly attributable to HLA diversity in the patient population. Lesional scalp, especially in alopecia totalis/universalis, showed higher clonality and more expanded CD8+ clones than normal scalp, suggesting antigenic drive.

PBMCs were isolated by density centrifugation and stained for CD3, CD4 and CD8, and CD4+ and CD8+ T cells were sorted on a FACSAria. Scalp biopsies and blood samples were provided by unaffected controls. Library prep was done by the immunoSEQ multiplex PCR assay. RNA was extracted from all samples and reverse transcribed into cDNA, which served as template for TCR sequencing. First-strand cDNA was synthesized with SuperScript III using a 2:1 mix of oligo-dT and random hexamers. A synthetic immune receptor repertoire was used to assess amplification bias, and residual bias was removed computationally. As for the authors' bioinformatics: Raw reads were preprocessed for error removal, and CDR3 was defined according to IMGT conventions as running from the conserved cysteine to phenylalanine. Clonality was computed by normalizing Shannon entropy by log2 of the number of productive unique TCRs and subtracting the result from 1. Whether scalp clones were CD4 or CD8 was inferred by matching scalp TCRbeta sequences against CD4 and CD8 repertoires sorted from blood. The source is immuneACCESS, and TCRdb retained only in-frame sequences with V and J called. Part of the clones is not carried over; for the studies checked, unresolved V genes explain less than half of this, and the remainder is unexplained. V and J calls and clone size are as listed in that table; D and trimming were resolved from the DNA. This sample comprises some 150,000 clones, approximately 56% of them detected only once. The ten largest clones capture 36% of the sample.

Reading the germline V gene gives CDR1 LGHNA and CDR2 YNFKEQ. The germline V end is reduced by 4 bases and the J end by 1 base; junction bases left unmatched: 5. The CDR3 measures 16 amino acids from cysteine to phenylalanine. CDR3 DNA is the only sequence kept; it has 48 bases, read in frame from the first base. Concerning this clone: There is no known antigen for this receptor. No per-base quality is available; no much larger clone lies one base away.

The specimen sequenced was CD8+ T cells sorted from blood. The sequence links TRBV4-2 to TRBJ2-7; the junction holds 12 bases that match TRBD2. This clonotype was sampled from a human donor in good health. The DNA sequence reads TGTGCCAGCAGCCGAGGAGGACTAGCGGGGTCCTACGAGCAGTACTTC. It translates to CASSRGGLAGSYEQYF.